Below are 6 T cell receptor beta chains sequenced from a single sample in a study of blood T cells in healthy people across ages. A second 7 to 11 cycle PCR used barcoded and J-beta primers. TCRdb reanalysed the 5' RACE reads using MiXCR and keeps one entry per CDR3 protein. The repertoire holds roughly 1,300,000 distinct CDR3 sequences, with approximately 59% as singletons. Sample: blood. These receptors all stem from a man aged 18 to 30 in good health.

The genes are TRBV12-3 or TRBV12-4 and TRBJ2-2; TRBD1 matches at 7 bases. J lost 0 bases, V lost 7 bases, and 11 bases had no gene match. This CDR3 contains 17 residues. CDR3: CASIRWTGISNTGELFF. Here the CDR3 DNA reads TGTGCCAGCATCCGATGGACAGGCATCTCGAACACCGGGGAGCTGTTTTTT.

The chain couples TRBV27 to TRBJ2-2; D ambiguous. Germline V CDR1 and CDR2: MNHEY, SMNVEV (reference sequence). Trimming left V 3 bases short and J 6 bases short, with 8 bases between. This CDR3 comprises 13 residues. The CDR3 DNA is TGTGCCAGCAGTTTTGAGGTGGCCGGGGAGCTGTTTTTT. Translating it yields CASSFEVAGELFF.

V usage is TRBV5-5 and J usage is TRBJ2-1, with 12 bases matching TRBD2. CDR3 length: 15 residues. Trimming removed 2 bases from V and 6 bases from J; junction bases left unmatched: 3. Per the germline V gene, CDR1 is SGHKS and CDR2 is YYEKEE (reference sequence). The CDR3 DNA reads as TGTGCCAGCAGCTTCCGGACTAGCGGGGCCAATGAGCAGTTCTTC. Its protein is CASSFRTSGANEQFF.

V usage is TRBV4-3 and J usage is TRBJ1-4; 9 nucleotides agree with TRBD1. Germline CDR1 and CDR2: LGHNA and YSLEER. CDR3 size: 18 residues. Unmatched junction bases numbered 13, after V lost 2 bases and J lost 6 bases. Written as DNA, the CDR3 is TGCGCCAGCAGCCAACTTAGGACAGGGGCCGCGAGTGATGAAAAACTGTTTTTT. Translated: CASSQLRTGAASDEKLFF.

This clonotype has a single count. The V call is TRBV7-9, the J call TRBJ2-2, with 7 bases lining up with TRBD1. After removal of 5 bases from V and 2 bases from J, the junction contained 5 bases not matched to a gene. Germline V lookup: CDR1 SEHNR, CDR2 FQNEAQ (reference sequence). This CDR3 is built from 15 residues. CDR3 amino acids: CASSRDRLNTGELFF. The CDR3 DNA reads as TGTGCCAGCAGCAGGGACAGACTCAACACCGGGGAGCTGTTTTTT.

The chain couples TRBV6-5 to TRBJ2-3, with 14 bases aligning to TRBD2. V gave up 2 bases and J gave up 3 bases; unmatched junction bases: 4. The CDR3 contains 17 residues. The V gene's germline CDR1 is MNHEY and CDR2 SVGAGI. In DNA, the CDR3 is TGTGCCAGCAGTTACACCGGACTAGCGGGGGGAACAGATACGCAGTATTTT. Its translation: CASSYTGLAGGTDTQYF.